This T cell receptor (beta chain) came from a study of blood T cell repertoires in COVID-19. Germline V gene sequence: CDR1 MNHEY, CDR2 SMNVEV (reference sequence). The CDR3 contains 20 residues. With 3 bases clipped from V and 5 bases from J, the junction kept 20 bases outside the gene matches. Libraries were prepared by immunoSEQ multiplex PCR; TCRdb keeps only in-frame clonotypes and omits some of them. The table lists about 230,000 clones, roughly 88% of them singletons, with around 27% in the top ten. The TCR originated in a man in his forties or fifties with acute or convalescent COVID-19. The chain joins TRBV27 to TRBJ2-2; TRBD2 matches 8 bases. The sequenced sample was peripheral blood. CDR3 region: CASSFNLYHGSGRGTGELFF. CDR3 nucleotides: TGTGCCAGCAGTTTTAATTTATACCACGGGAGCGGGAGAGGGACCGGGGAGCTGTTTTTT.